The sequence of this TCR beta chain was determined in a study of shared clonotypes between healthy human individuals. Study-level points and caveats: How much donors shared clonotypes was expected to be affected by sequencing depth.

The authors loaded 150 to 250 ng DNA, some 32,000 T cell genomes, into sorted-subset replicate PCRs. Profiling relied on immunoSEQ multiplex PCR, and the TCRdb table lists in-frame clones only, not all of them. The sample carries 2 million to 2.5 million clones, roughly 92% recorded once. This clone was detected only a few times. Its antigen is unknown. The V segment lost 5 bases and the J segment 4 bases; nucleotides outside the gene matches: 8. This CDR3 comprises 16 residues. Germline V gene data show CDR1 as LNHDA and CDR2 as SQIVND (reference sequence). This rearrangement joins TRBV19 to TRBJ2-3; TRBD1 matches at 11 bases. This receptor was obtained from a man aged 18 to 29 in good health. Some clones in this sample may be carry-over from other donors' samples. The sample comprised naive CD4+ T cells from PBMCs. Subset denoted: CD45RA+ positively selected. DNA for the CDR3: TGTGCCAGTAGTCCGTGGACAGGGGGCGATGCAGATACGCAGTATTTT. Translating it yields CASSPWTGGDADTQYF.